This T cell receptor (beta chain) was documented in a study of cytotoxic CD8 clonotypes in ibrutinib-treated CLL. Study outcomes and limitations: Clonality (at baseline) was higher than in age-matched healthy donors and tracked circulating CD8+ T-cell counts.

V lost 7 bases, J lost 2 bases, and 14 bases lay in between. The CDR3 totals 14 residues. Germline V gives CDR1 MDHEN, CDR2 SYDVKM. TCRdb's copy holds only in-frame clones and misses some; the assay was immunoSEQ multiplex PCR. The sample includes a few hundred thousand clones, about three quarters seen only once; the top ten take over 15%. About this clone itself: Antigen: not known.

J is TRBJ1-2 and V is TRBV28, with a possible D match to TRBD1 (5 bases). The sequencing here drew on PBMCs, taken after 24 months of ibrutinib treatment. This sequence was found in a human donor with chronic lymphocytic leukemia. The DNA for the CDR3 is TGTGCCAGCACTTTTCGGGACTTCAACTATGGCTACACCTTC. Protein sequence: CASTFRDFNYGYTF.